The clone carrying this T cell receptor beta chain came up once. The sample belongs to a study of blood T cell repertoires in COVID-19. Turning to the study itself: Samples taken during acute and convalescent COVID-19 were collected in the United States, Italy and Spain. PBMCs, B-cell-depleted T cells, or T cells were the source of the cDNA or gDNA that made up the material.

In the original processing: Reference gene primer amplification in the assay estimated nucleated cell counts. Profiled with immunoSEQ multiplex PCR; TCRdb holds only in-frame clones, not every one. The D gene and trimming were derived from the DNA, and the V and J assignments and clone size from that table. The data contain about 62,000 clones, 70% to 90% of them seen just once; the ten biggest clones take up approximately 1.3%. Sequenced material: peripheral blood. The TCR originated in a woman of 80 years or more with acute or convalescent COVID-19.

The CDR3: CASSPLGSGATDTQYF. The CDR3 DNA follows: TGTGCCAGCAGCCCCCTCGGAAGCGGGGCCACAGATACGCAGTATTTT. The chain has TRBV4-2 and TRBJ2-3; TRBD2 aligns across 7 bases. Trimming at V came to 4 bases and at J to 2 bases, leaving 9 bases not matched to a gene. The CDR3 contains 16 residues. From germline, CDR1 is LGHNA and CDR2 YNFKEQ.